Presented here are 4 T cell receptor beta chains from one specimen sequenced in a study of vaccination effects on CD4 cells after COVID-19 (dated by TCRdb to between 2021 and 2024). In the ViraFEST assay, PBMC were stimulated with viral peptide pools, and antigen-specific CD4+ T cell clonotypes were then identified by expansion using TCR sequencing. After approximately eleven days of culture, CD4+ T cells were isolated with the EasySep CD4+ T cell isolation kit. The absence of prior SARS-CoV-2 infection in healthy vaccine recipients was confirmed by negative nucleocapsid antibodies before and after vaccination. Their antigen targets remain unknown. Libraries were prepared through the immunoSEQ multiplex PCR assay. The immuneACCESS repertoire file appears here via TCRdb, limited to in-frame rearrangements. These files lack a portion of the clones; in checked studies, under half of the deficit traces to unresolved V genes, and the cause of the others is not known. This sample lists about 22,000 clones; 75% were detected once. The top ten clones comprise roughly a fifth of the sample.

The sequences come from CD4+ T cells from PBMCs cultured with HCoV-NL63 spike peptides, collected before COVID-19 vaccination. The cell subset or site label, read with the paper, signifies: HCoV-NL63 spike overlapping peptide pool stimulation. The receptors stem from a human donor who received a COVID-19 vaccine.

The V gene is TRBV29-1, the J gene TRBJ2-2; D remains unclear. The CDR3 length is 12 residues. Germline CDR1 is SQVTM and CDR2 is ANQGSEA. Trimming removed 3 bases at V and 4 bases at J, with 6 bases between. The CDR3 reads CSVDPGTGELFF. In DNA, the CDR3 is TGCAGCGTTGATCCGGGCACCGGGGAGCTGTTTTTT.

This chain uses TRBV18 with TRBJ2-2, with D possibly matching TRBD1 (7 bases). The CDR3 is 14 amino acids. With 8 bases removed from V and 4 bases from J, the gap between germline ends came to 14 bases. Germline CDR1 and CDR2: KGHSH and LQKENI. CDR3 residues: CASLQGRSTGELFF. CDR3 coding DNA: TGTGCCAGCCTACAGGGGAGGAGCACCGGGGAGCTGTTTTTT.

The chain employs TRBV10-3 and TRBJ1-2; D possibly corresponds to TRBD1 (5 bases). V lost 2 bases, J lost 0 bases, and 7 bases lay in between. This CDR3 has 14 residues. The germline CDR1 and CDR2 sequences are ENHRY and SYGVKD. The CDR3 protein is CAISETGTNYGYTF. CDR3 nucleotides: TGTGCCATCAGTGAGACAGGAACTAACTATGGCTACACCTTC.

The genes are TRBV11-2 and TRBJ2-7; no reliable D call. This CDR3 is built from 14 residues. Trimming shortened V by 2 bases and J by 0 bases, and 8 bases separated the two germline ends. The germline CDR1 and CDR2 sequences are SGHAT and FQNNGV. CDR3 DNA sequence: TGTGCCAGCAGCTTACCCACGGGCTCCTACGAGCAGTACTTC. This translates into CASSLPTGSYEQYF. The full variable domain, its missing parts supplied by reference TRBV11-2 and TRBJ2-7, is EAGVAQSPRYKIIEKRQSVAFWCNPISGHATLYWYQQILGQGPKLLIQFQNNGVVDDSQLPKDRFSAERLKGVDSTLKIQPAKLEDSAVYLCASSLPTGSYEQYFGPGTRLTVT.